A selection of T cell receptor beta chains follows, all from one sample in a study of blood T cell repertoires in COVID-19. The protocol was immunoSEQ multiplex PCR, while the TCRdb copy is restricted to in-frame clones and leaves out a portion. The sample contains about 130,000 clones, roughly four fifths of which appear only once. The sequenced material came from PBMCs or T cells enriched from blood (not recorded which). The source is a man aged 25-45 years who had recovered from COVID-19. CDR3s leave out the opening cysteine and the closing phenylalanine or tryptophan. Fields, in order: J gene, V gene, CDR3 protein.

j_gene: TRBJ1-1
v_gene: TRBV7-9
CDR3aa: ASSLRSFEEAF

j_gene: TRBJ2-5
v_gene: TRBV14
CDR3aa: ASSESGTGGYWETQY

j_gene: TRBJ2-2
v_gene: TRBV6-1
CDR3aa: ASSEGGMNGELF

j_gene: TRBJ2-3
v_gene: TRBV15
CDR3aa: ATSRDLLASSTDTQY

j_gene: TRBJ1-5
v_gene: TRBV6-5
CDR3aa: ASSYSSGYQPQH

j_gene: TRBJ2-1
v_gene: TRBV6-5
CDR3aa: ASSYSVGGGYNEQF

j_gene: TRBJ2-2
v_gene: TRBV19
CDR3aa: ASSETTVRGGGELF

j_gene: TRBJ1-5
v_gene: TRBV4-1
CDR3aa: ASSQDPDRGGQPQH

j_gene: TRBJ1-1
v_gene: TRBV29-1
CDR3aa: SGALNTEAF

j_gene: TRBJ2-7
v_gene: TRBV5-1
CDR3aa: ASSLGRYYEQY

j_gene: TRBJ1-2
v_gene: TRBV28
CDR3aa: ASSLSGYGYT

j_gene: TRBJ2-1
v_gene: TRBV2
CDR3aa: ASSPLSSYNEQF

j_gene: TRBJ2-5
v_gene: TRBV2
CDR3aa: ATAPALEETQY

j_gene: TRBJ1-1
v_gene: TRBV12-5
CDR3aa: ASAKLGQGRMNTEAF

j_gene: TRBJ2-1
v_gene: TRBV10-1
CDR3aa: ASSLGGAGNEQF

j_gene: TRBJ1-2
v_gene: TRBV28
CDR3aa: ASSSMGGQPNYGYT

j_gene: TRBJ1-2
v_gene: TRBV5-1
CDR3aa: ASSSDGGYGYT

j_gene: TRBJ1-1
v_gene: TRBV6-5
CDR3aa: ASSRGVEAF

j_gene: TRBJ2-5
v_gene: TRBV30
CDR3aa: AWTAGPQETQY

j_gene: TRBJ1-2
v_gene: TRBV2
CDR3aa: ASCAGGAGYGYT

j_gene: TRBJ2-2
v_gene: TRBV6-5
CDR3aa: ASSSPRGDTGELF

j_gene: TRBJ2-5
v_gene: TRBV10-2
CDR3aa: ASSDGTSASSQY

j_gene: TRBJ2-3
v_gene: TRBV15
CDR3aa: ATSRDLGGRGTDTQY

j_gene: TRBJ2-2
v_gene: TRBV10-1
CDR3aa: ASSESTVTGELF

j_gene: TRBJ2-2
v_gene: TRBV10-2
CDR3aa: ASSESGSRAWTGELF